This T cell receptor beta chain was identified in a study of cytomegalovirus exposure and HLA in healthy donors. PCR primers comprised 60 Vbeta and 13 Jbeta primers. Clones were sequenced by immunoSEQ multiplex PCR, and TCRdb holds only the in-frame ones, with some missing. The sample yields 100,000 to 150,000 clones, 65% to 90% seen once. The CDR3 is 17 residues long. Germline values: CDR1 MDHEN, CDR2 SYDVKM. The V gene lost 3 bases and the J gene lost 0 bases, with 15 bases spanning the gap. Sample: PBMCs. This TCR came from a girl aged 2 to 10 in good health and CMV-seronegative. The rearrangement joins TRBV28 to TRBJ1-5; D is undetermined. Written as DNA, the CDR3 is TGTGCCAGCAGTTTGTGGCCAACCGGGTATAGCAATCAGCCCCAGCATTTT. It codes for CASSLWPTGYSNQPQHF.